The 16 T cell receptor beta chains given below trace back to one sample, sequenced in a study of cytomegalovirus exposure and HLA in healthy donors. A multiplex PCR was run with 60 Vbeta primers and 13 Jbeta primers. TCRdb keeps only in-frame clones here, not all; method: immunoSEQ multiplex PCR. The sample has 200,000 or so clones; more than 70% are singletons. The sample comprised PBMCs. These receptor sequences come from a boy younger than 18 in good health and CMV-seronegative.

The chain uses TRBV6-1 and TRBJ1-2, with D uncertain. The V and J ends lost 2 bases and 5 bases respectively, with 15 bases between them. The germline V gene encodes CDR1 MNHNS and CDR2 SASEGT. This CDR3 spans 15 amino acids. CDR3 sequence reads: CASSESEARPYGYTF. CDR3 DNA sequence: TGTGCCAGCAGTGAATCTGAGGCGAGACCATATGGCTACACCTTC.

This clone was counted a single time. V gene TRBV30 combines with J gene TRBJ2-1, with 7 bases fitting TRBD1. This CDR3 region has 16 residues. V was clipped by 4 bases and J by 0 bases; unmatched bases: 9. Germline assignment: CDR1 GTSNPN and CDR2 SVGIG (reference sequence). This CDR3 reads CAWMGQGVDSYNEQFF. The CDR3 DNA follows: TGTGCCTGGATGGGGCAGGGGGTTGACTCCTACAATGAGCAGTTCTTC.

This chain uses TRBV21-1 with TRBJ2-2; TRBD1 reflects the table's D call only, with no check against the DNA. TRBV21-1 is a recognized pseudogene. The CDR3 covers 15 residues. The CDR3 region is CASSSHTEDTGELFF. For the CDR3, the DNA is TGTGCCAGCAGCTCACATACAGAAGACACCGGGGAGCTGTTTTTT.

The gene calls are TRBV9 and TRBJ1-6; weak D call: TRBD1 (6 bases). Germline V CDR1 and CDR2: SGDLS, YYNGEE. Trimming shortened V by 7 bases and J by 10 bases, and 15 bases separated the two germline ends. The CDR3 consists of 13 residues. The CDR3 region is CASARGIDSPLHF. Here the CDR3 DNA reads TGTGCCAGCGCCAGGGGAATTGACTCACCCCTCCACTTT.

This clone was found once. The genes are TRBV19 and TRBJ1-2; D is uncertain. V dropped 3 bases and J dropped 2 bases, with 16 bases sitting between them. The CDR3 is made up of 16 amino acids. Germline CDR1 is LNHDA and CDR2 is SQIVND (reference sequence). In DNA form, the CDR3 reads TGTGCCAGTAGTATTAAGGCCGGGGTTCCGAACTATGGCTACACCTTC. Translated: CASSIKAGVPNYGYTF.

The V gene is TRBV30, the J gene TRBJ2-1; 8 bases agree with TRBD1. Germline V gene sequence: CDR1 GTSNPN, CDR2 SVGIG (reference sequence). V trimming: 3 bases; J trimming: 9 bases; junction bases outside the gene matches: 22. The CDR3 spans 18 residues. The CDR3 spells CAWSELTPGTGGVGEQFF. The CDR3 DNA is TGTGCCTGGAGCGAACTTACCCCCGGGACAGGTGGCGTCGGTGAGCAGTTCTTC.

As for this clone: The junction does not match germline at one end; this may be a read error. The rearrangement joins TRBV27 to TRBJ2-7; 7 bases map to TRBD2. Germline V gene lookup returns CDR1 MNHEY and CDR2 SMNVEV (reference sequence). The CDR3 is made up of 12 amino acids. This CDR3 reads CASSSSTGGPSF. The CDR3 DNA reads as TGTGCCAGCAGTTCCTCAACGGGGGGACCTTCCTTC.

This clone was counted only a few times. The rearrangement joins TRBV6-5 to TRBJ2-3, with D tentatively TRBD2 (5 bases). The CDR3 runs 14 residues. The germline V gene has CDR1 MNHEY and CDR2 SVGAGI. Trimming took off 6 bases at V and 4 bases at J, with 14 bases between the two ends. The DNA for the CDR3 is TGTGCCAGCAGCCGAGGGAACCTCGCAGATACGCAGTATTTT. Translation: CASSRGNLADTQYF.

J is TRBJ1-1 and V is TRBV2; no reliable D call. Germline loops: CDR1 SNHLY, CDR2 FYNNEI. This CDR3 is built from 10 residues. Trimming removed 8 bases at V and 13 bases at J, with 14 bases between. DNA for the CDR3: TGTGCCAGCGCCGGGAGGTTTATTTTCTTT. Translated: CASAGRFIFF.

The chain combines TRBV9 with TRBJ1-2; 9 nucleotides agree with TRBD1. The V gene's germline CDR1 is SGDLS and CDR2 YYNGEE. Losses at the gene ends were 3 bases for V and 7 bases for J; bases not matched to a gene: 7. This CDR3 contains 14 residues. The CDR3 is CASSAGQGLFGYTF. DNA of the CDR3: TGTGCCAGCAGCGCCGGACAGGGGCTCTTTGGCTACACCTTC.

The rearrangement uses TRBV9 and TRBJ2-7; TRBD1 matches at 12 bases. Germline V CDR1 and CDR2: SGDLS, YYNGEE. V lost 4 bases to trimming and J lost 4 bases; unmatched junction nucleotides: 6. The CDR3 loop spans 15 amino acids. CDR3 DNA: TGTGCCAGCAGCCCCCGGGACAGGGGGCTTTACGAGCAGTACTTC. Amino acids: CASSPRDRGLYEQYF.

CDR3 sequence reads: CASNPTGGNSPLHF. CDR3 DNA sequence: TGTGCCAGCAACCCGACAGGGGGCAATTCACCCCTCCACTTT. The chain uses TRBV6-1 and TRBJ1-6; 10 bases are shared with TRBD1. The CDR3 length is 14 residues. CDR1 and CDR2 from the germline V gene are MNHNS and SASEGT. V was clipped by 7 bases and J by 7 bases; unmatched bases: 4.

This clone was counted a few times. The chain is built from TRBV6-5 and TRBJ1-1; D unclear. Deletions cut 2 bases from V and 1 base from J, with 8 bases between. CDR1 is MNHEY, CDR2 SVGAGI, per germline. The CDR3 runs to 14 residues. CDR3 amino acids: CASSYRRTNTEAFF. The CDR3 DNA sequence: TGTGCCAGCAGTTACCGGAGAACGAACACTGAAGCTTTCTTT.

The chain recombines TRBV6-5 with TRBJ1-5; D not certain. The CDR3 sequence is 14 residues long. Trimming cost V 6 bases and J 0 bases, with 9 bases left between them. Germline CDR1 is MNHEY and CDR2 is SVGAGI. The CDR3 sequence: CASRGGYSNQPQHF. CDR3 sequence (DNA): TGTGCCAGCAGGGGAGGCTATAGCAATCAGCCCCAGCATTTT.

J is TRBJ1-1 and V is TRBV6-6, with a tentative D call TRBD1 (6 bases). The germline CDR1 and CDR2 sequences are MNHNY and SVGAGI (reference sequence). The V end lost 7 bases, the J end lost 7 bases, and 13 bases lay between the germline ends. There are 12 residues in the CDR3. The CDR3 nucleotides read TGTGCCAGCACCTCCGAGGACAGTGAAGCTTTCTTT. It specifies CASTSEDSEAFF.

The chain combines TRBV30 with TRBJ2-7; TRBD1 might be the D (6 bases). Trimming cost V 2 bases and J 6 bases, with 11 bases left between them. Germline CDR1 and CDR2: GTSNPN and SVGIG (reference sequence). The length of the CDR3 is 12 residues. The CDR3 sequence: CAWSKTGTEQYF. For the CDR3, the DNA is TGTGCCTGGAGTAAAACAGGGACCGAGCAGTACTTC. Supplemented by reference TRBV30 and TRBJ2-7, the full variable domain reads SQTIHQWPATLVQPVGSPLSLECTVEGTSNPNLYWYRQAAGRGLQLLFYSVGIGQISSEVPQNLSASRPQDRQFILSSKKLLLSDSGFYLCAWSKTGTEQYFGPGTRLTVT.